This T cell receptor (beta chain) was sequenced during a study of CD8 T cells in Susac syndrome. CDR1 is KGHDR and CDR2 is SFDVKD in the germline V gene. J lost 6 bases, V lost 3 bases, and 5 bases had no gene match. CDR3 length: 14 amino acids. Random hexamers were used to reverse transcribe the RNA input (about 0.5 to 1 ug). From the immunoSEQ multiplex PCR reads, TCRdb called clonotypes with MiXCR, one entry per CDR3 protein. Among hundreds of thousands of distinct CDR3 sequences, 80% to 95% were seen once, and the ten largest hold roughly 0.13%. The receptor comes from a human donor with multiple sclerosis. Sequencing was performed on CD8+ T cells from PBMCs. This chain joins TRBV24-1 and TRBJ1-2, with 8 bases identical to TRBD1. CDR3 nucleotide sequence: TGTGCCACCAGTGATGGACAGGGTTGGAATGGCTACACCTTC. As protein: CATSDGQGWNGYTF.